The 22 T cell receptor beta chains presented below share a single source sample, sequenced in a study of blood T cell repertoires in COVID-19. The assay was immunoSEQ multiplex PCR, and TCRdb's table has in-frame clones only and misses some. The data contain just over 85,000 clones, 70% to 90% of them seen just once; the ten biggest clones take up about 8.1%. The material sequenced was peripheral blood. The receptor source for this set is a man in his fifties with acute or convalescent COVID-19.

V usage is TRBV18 and J usage is TRBJ1-1; TRBD1 aligns across 7 bases. In germline, CDR1 is KGHSH, CDR2 LQKENI. V lost 4 bases, J lost 0 bases, and 8 bases stayed unmatched. The CDR3 length is 16 residues. CDR3 nucleotides: TGTGCCAGCTCACAAACGACAGGGCGAGTGAACACTGAAGCTTTCTTT. Translated: CASSQTTGRVNTEAFF.

This sequence joins TRBV3-1 (or the pseudogene TRBV3-2) and TRBJ2-5; TRBD1 is a possible D gene (5 bases). The CDR3 covers 14 residues. Trimming removed 5 bases from V and 6 bases from J, with 16 bases in between. CDR1 and CDR2 (germline): LGHDT, YNNKEL (reference sequence). CDR3 protein: CASSFGSQGKTQYF. In nucleotides, the CDR3 is TGTGCCAGCAGCTTCGGGTCCCAGGGAAAGACCCAGTACTTC.

The chain employs TRBV6-5 and TRBJ2-2; D unclear. CDR1 is MNHEY and CDR2 is SVGAGI in the germline V gene. Trimming removed 6 bases from V and 0 bases from J, with 8 bases in between. The CDR3 runs 14 residues. The CDR3 is CASRRQANTGELFF. DNA of the CDR3: TGTGCCAGCAGGCGACAAGCGAACACCGGGGAGCTGTTTTTT.

CDR3 coding DNA: TGTGCCATCAGGGACGGGGGGGGCACTGAAGCTTTCTTT. It encodes CAIRDGGGTEAFF. The chain carries TRBV10-3 and TRBJ1-1, with a tentative D call TRBD1 (5 bases). This CDR3 comprises 13 residues. Germline V gene sequence: CDR1 ENHRY, CDR2 SYGVKD. The V gene lost 6 bases and the J gene lost 4 bases, with 12 bases spanning the gap.

The V call is TRBV7-3, the J call TRBJ2-3; 13 bases align to TRBD2. Looked up from germline, CDR1 is SGHTA and CDR2 is FQGTGA. There are 16 residues in the CDR3. The V and J ends lost 4 bases and 2 bases, in that order; junction bases with no gene match: 3. CDR3 protein: CASSSGTSGATDTQYF. CDR3 nucleotide sequence: TGTGCCAGCAGCTCGGGGACTAGCGGGGCCACAGATACGCAGTATTTT. Filled out from reference TRBV7-3 and TRBJ2-3, the complete variable domain reads GAGVSQTPSNKVTEKGKYVELRCDPISGHTALYWYRQSLGQGPEFLIYFQGTGAADDSGLPNDRFFAVRPEGSVSTLKIQRTERGDSAVYLCASSSGTSGATDTQYFGPGTRLTVL.

The V call is TRBV27, the J call TRBJ1-1; D might be TRBD1 (6 bases). V lost 3 bases and J 7 bases, leaving 12 bases between the germline ends. CDR1 is MNHEY, CDR2 SMNVEV, per germline (reference sequence). The CDR3 sequence is 13 residues long. CDR3 loop: CASSFQWTDEAFF. Here the CDR3 DNA reads TGTGCCAGCAGTTTCCAGTGGACAGATGAAGCTTTCTTT.

The rearrangement links TRBV30 to TRBJ1-1; no clear D. Trimming shortened V by 0 bases and J by 6 bases, and 20 bases separated the two germline ends. The CDR3 spans 16 residues. From germline, CDR1 is GTSNPN and CDR2 SVGIG (reference sequence). CDR3 DNA: TGTGCCTGGAGTGTAATTGGGCAGCGGGGAACCCCTGAAGCTTTCTTT. It translates to CAWSVIGQRGTPEAFF.

In this sample, this clone turned up once. The chain has TRBV7-9 and TRBJ1-1; 7 bases agree with TRBD1. This CDR3 comprises 14 residues. Per the germline V gene, CDR1 is SEHNR and CDR2 is FQNEAQ (reference sequence). V lost 6 bases to trimming and J lost 3 bases; unmatched junction nucleotides: 7. The CDR3 sequence: CASSNRDSHTEAFF. In DNA, the CDR3 is TGTGCCAGCAGTAACCGGGACAGTCACACTGAAGCTTTCTTT.

The chain combines TRBV7-5 with TRBJ2-5; the DNA was not used to check the table's D call, TRBD2. TRBV7-5 is marked as a pseudogene. The CDR3 is 15 amino acids. This CDR3 reads CARILSGDSQETQYF. For the CDR3, the DNA is TGTGCCAGAATCCTTAGCGGAGACTCTCAAGAGACCCAGTACTTC.

V and J are TRBV6-6 and TRBJ1-2; perhaps TRBD1 as D (6 bases). The CDR3 runs to 13 residues. Trimming removed 4 bases at V and 4 bases at J, with 10 bases between. Germline V gene sequence: CDR1 MNHNY, CDR2 SVGAGI (reference sequence). The CDR3 reads CASSFTGTYGYTF. In nucleotides, the CDR3 is TGTGCCAGCAGTTTTACAGGGACCTATGGCTACACCTTC.

The chain combines TRBV7-3 with TRBJ2-3, with a possible D match to TRBD2 (5 bases). Germline V gives CDR1 SGHTA, CDR2 FQGTGA. There are 15 residues in the CDR3. V was cut by 0 bases and J by 3 bases, with 10 bases left in between. The CDR3 coding sequence is TGTGCCAGCAGCTTAACACGCCGGGAAACAGATACGCAGTATTTT. This codes for CASSLTRRETDTQYF.

The V call is TRBV5-1, the J call TRBJ2-5; perhaps TRBD1 as D (6 bases). The V end lost 4 bases, the J end lost 5 bases, and 15 bases lay between the germline ends. CDR3 length: 14 amino acids. Germline loops: CDR1 SGHRS, CDR2 YFSETQ. This CDR3 reads CASSIPDSRETQYF. CDR3 in DNA: TGCGCCAGCAGCATCCCGGACAGTCGGGAGACCCAGTACTTC. Looking up the rest from reference TRBV5-1 and TRBJ2-5 gives the full variable domain: KAGVTQTPRYLIKTRGQQVTLSCSPISGHRSVSWYQQTPGQGLQFLFEYFSETQRNKGNFPGRFSGRQFSNSRSEMNVSTLELGDSALYLCASSIPDSRETQYFGPGTRLLVL.

CDR3 DNA sequence: TGTGCCAGCAGTGATTCGGGACAGGGGGCTCGGCGGTGGGAGACCCAGTACTTC. Its translation is CASSDSGQGARRWETQYF. The chain is built from TRBV6-1 and TRBJ2-5; 12 bases line up with TRBD1. The junction had 13 bases not matched to a gene; V was cut back by 3 bases and J by 5 bases. The CDR3 totals 18 residues. CDR1 and CDR2 (germline): MNHNS, SASEGT.

The chain uses TRBV3-1 (or the pseudogene TRBV3-2) and TRBJ1-2; D uncertain. The CDR3 runs to 14 residues. Germline-derived CDR1 and CDR2 are LGHDT and YNNKEL (reference sequence). Trimming removed 1 base from V and 2 bases from J, with 8 bases in between. CDR3 in amino acids: CASSQAAANYGYTF. The CDR3 nucleotides are TGTGCCAGCAGCCAAGCGGCGGCGAACTATGGCTACACCTTC.

V and J are TRBV11-1 and TRBJ1-1; D gene ambiguous. This CDR3 is 13 amino acids long. The germline V and J ends were trimmed by 5 bases and 1 base, with 8 bases remaining between them. Germline V gives CDR1 SGHAT, CDR2 FQDESV (reference sequence). CDR3 protein: CASSDYRNTEAFF. The CDR3 nucleotides are TGTGCCAGCAGCGATTACAGGAACACTGAAGCTTTCTTT.

This chain links TRBV3-1 (or the pseudogene TRBV3-2) with TRBJ2-2; TRBD1 matches at 7 bases. CDR1 and CDR2 (germline): LGHDT, YNNKEL (reference sequence). J lost 6 bases, V lost 2 bases, and 3 bases had no gene match. CDR3 length: 14 residues. In nucleotides, the CDR3 is TGTGCCAGCAGCCAATTTCAGGGGGCCGGGGAGCTGTTTTTT. The encoded protein is CASSQFQGAGELFF.

The chain employs TRBV6-6 and TRBJ1-3; no clear D gene. Per the germline V gene, CDR1 is MNHNY and CDR2 is SVGAGI (reference sequence). Deletions cut 7 bases from V and 2 bases from J, with 15 bases between. The CDR3 consists of 15 residues. In DNA, the CDR3 is TGTGCCAGCATTCCCACGGGGATGGCTGGAAACACCATATATTTT. The encoded protein is CASIPTGMAGNTIYF.

The chain combines TRBV5-1 with TRBJ2-1; TRBD2 might be the D (5 bases). V shed 0 bases and J shed 7 bases, with 11 bases lying between them. There are 14 residues in the CDR3. Germline values: CDR1 SGHRS, CDR2 YFSETQ. The CDR3 loop reads CASSLDTGFNEQFF. CDR3 coding DNA: TGCGCCAGCAGCTTGGATACGGGGTTTAATGAGCAGTTCTTC.

The V gene is TRBV15, the J gene TRBJ2-6; 10 nucleotides align to TRBD1. J gave up 9 bases and V 3 bases, and 5 bases lay outside the gene matches. CDR3 length: 15 amino acids. Germline values: CDR1 LNHNV, CDR2 YYDKDF (reference sequence). The CDR3 is CATSRGTGVGNVLTF. CDR3 in DNA: TGTGCCACCAGCAGGGGGACAGGGGTGGGCAACGTCCTGACTTTC.

CDR3 DNA: TGTGCCAGCGCGCCCCCGGGGGTGCAAGAGACCCAGTACTTC. It codes for CASAPPGVQETQYF. V gene TRBV11-2 combines with J gene TRBJ2-5; D might be TRBD2 (6 bases). V dropped 8 bases and J dropped 2 bases, with 15 bases sitting between them. Germline CDR1 and CDR2: SGHAT and FQNNGV. The CDR3 sequence is 14 residues long.

The rearrangement uses TRBV5-1 and TRBJ1-4; a possible D gene is TRBD1 (5 bases). Trimming cost V 6 bases and J 6 bases, with 12 bases left between them. In germline, CDR1 is SGHRS, CDR2 YFSETQ. The length of the CDR3 is 13 residues. The CDR3 sequence: CASNSQVDEKLFF. CDR3 bases: TGCGCCAGCAACTCACAGGTTGATGAAAAACTGTTTTTT. Using reference TRBV5-1 and TRBJ1-4 for the parts outside the CDR3, the full variable domain is KAGVTQTPRYLIKTRGQQVTLSCSPISGHRSVSWYQQTPGQGLQFLFEYFSETQRNKGNFPGRFSGRQFSNSRSEMNVSTLELGDSALYLCASNSQVDEKLFFGSGTQLSVL.

The genes are TRBV9 and TRBJ1-2, with 9 nucleotides matching TRBD1. There are 17 residues in the CDR3. The ends lost 0 bases at V and 4 bases at J; junction bases unmatched: 10. Germline CDR1 is SGDLS and CDR2 is YYNGEE. Here the CDR3 DNA reads TGTGCCAGCAGCGTAGGACCATCGACAGGGGGAAGCTATGGCTACACCTTC. This encodes CASSVGPSTGGSYGYTF.